This TCR beta chain emerged from a study of T cells after yellow fever vaccination (dated by TCRdb to between 2019 and 2020). For context, the study as a whole: Libraries from fractions with low cell numbers were prepared with the SMART-Seq v4 Ultra Low Input RNA kit. To follow T-cell clones before and after both primary and booster YFV17D yellow fever vaccination, bulk TCR alpha and beta repertoires underwent longitudinal sequencing. Two healthy male donors, one aged 18 to 29 and one aged 30 to 39 years, made up the cohort. Blood was collected at multiple timepoints before and after primary and secondary immunization, and bulk PBMC replicates and cell subsets were isolated.

Points the paper makes about the study in general: Compared with the primary T-cell response, the secondary T-cell response was weaker but faster, peaking on day 5 rather than day 15. Because abundant contaminating clonotypes from the bulk population could be contained in FACS-sorted repertoires, computational filtering was required. A small fraction of clonotypes showed up in both the CD4 and CD8 compartments, probably as a result of convergent recombination. Only a couple of donors were included in the study, so the extent to which the findings can be generalized is limited. Most clones expanded after primary vaccination were re-detected after the booster (almost 98% of CD4 and about nine tenths of CD8), suggesting broad memory maintenance.

As concerns this clonotype: Its binding antigen is unknown. Within one base of it there is no much larger clone, and no base qualities were kept.

This specimen's treatment or condition label, interpreted: live attenuated yellow fever vaccine strain. At each blood-draw timepoint, two biological replicates of bulk PBMCs were collected. PBMCs were isolated from peripheral blood using a standard Ficoll-Paque protocol. TriZol was used to extract RNA from bulk PBMCs, CD4 and CD8 fractions, and dextramer-positive and dextramer-negative fractions. V sheds 7 bases and J sheds 8 bases, leaving 8 bases between their ends. The CDR3 sequence holds 11 residues, the cysteine and phenylalanine included. The read is trimmed to its CDR3 DNA, 33 bases read in frame from base 1. TCR cDNA was synthesized by 5'RACE template switching, through which a universal primer site and unique molecular identifiers were introduced. Priming of cDNA synthesis was performed from both the TCR alpha and TCR beta constant segments. Library amplification used two PCR steps, and the second PCR step added sample barcodes and sequencing adapters. Sequencing of the libraries was done on either Illumina HiSeq 2500 (2x100 bp) or NovaSeq (2x150 bp). The authors' analysis ran thus. Reads were demultiplexed and collapsed into UMI consensus sequences with MIGEC, and V(D)J alignment was performed with MiXCR. Clonotypes responding to the vaccine were identified with edgeR on replicate PBMC samples, with the criteria of FDR below 0.01 and a log2 fold change above 5 up to day 15. Bulk clonotypes were assigned CD4 or CD8 identity according to which sequenced CD4 or CD8 repertoire held them at higher abundance. TCRdb passed the public sequencing reads through fastp at Q25 and MiXCR, retaining productive beta sequences. Rows with a matching CDR3 protein are joined into one entry that keeps the most common DNA and genes. TCRdb's processing, not the authors', yielded these V and J calls. The sample table holds about 360,000 distinct CDR3 sequences, of which about 6.2% were seen once. The ten biggest clones cover approximately 16% of the sample.

The clonotype originates from a man younger than 45 who received the YFV17D yellow fever vaccine. In this chain, TRBV12-3 or TRBV12-4 is recombined with TRBJ2-2, with an unclear D gene assignment. This specimen consisted of PBMCs, obtained 5 days after the yellow fever booster vaccination. The CDR3 region: CASTYKGELFF. The DNA reads as follows: TGTGCCAGCACCTACAAGGGGGAGCTGTTTTTT.